The sequence of this T cell receptor beta chain was determined in a study of T cell responses to AZD1222 COVID-19 vaccine. The CDR3 sequence is 15 residues long. Germline V lookup: CDR1 SEHNR, CDR2 FQNEAQ (reference sequence). The ends were cut back, 1 base at V and 5 bases at J, with 15 bases in the middle. Repertoires were generated with immunoSEQ multiplex PCR, while TCRdb's copy carries only in-frame clones and drops some. The sample lists around 100,000 clones, approximately 87% occurring once. The TCR sequence derives from an adult in good health. The sample here was peripheral blood, taken on day 0 of AZD1222 vaccination. The chain combines TRBV7-9 with TRBJ2-7; maybe TRBD2 (5 bases). CDR3 in DNA: TGTGCCAGCAGCTTAGGTGGGGAGCCCCGGGACGAGCAGTACTTC. This translates into CASSLGGEPRDEQYF. Together with reference TRBV7-9 and TRBJ2-7, the CDR3 gives the full variable domain: DTGVSQNPRHKITKRGQNVTFRCDPISEHNRLYWYRQTLGQGPEFLTYFQNEAQLEKSRLLSDRFSAERPKGSFSTLEIQRTEQGDSAMYLCASSLGGEPRDEQYFGPGTRLTVT.